This T cell receptor beta chain was retrieved from a study of shared clonotypes between healthy human individuals. Findings and caveats of the study: Deeper or shallower sequencing was expected to change how clonotypes are shared among donors.

Germline CDR1 is SGHDN and CDR2 is FVKESK. V was cut by 3 bases and J by 3 bases, with 11 bases left in between. This CDR3 spans 14 amino acids. Naive CD8 cells lacked CD45RO, underwent positive selection for CCR7 and left out terminally differentiated effector memory CD45RA+ cells. Recent vaccinations or acute infections were absent in the healthy HIV-negative adult donors. Researchers ran the assay at a deep level. The assay was immunoSEQ multiplex PCR, and TCRdb's table has in-frame clones only and misses some. This table holds about 820,000 clones, 80% to 95% found once. Points on this clone: Antigen: not known.

Sequences were obtained from naive CD8+ T cells sorted from blood. The chain uses TRBV14 and TRBJ1-1, with TRBD1 as a possible D gene (6 bases). This TCR was sampled from a man younger than 40 in good health. Here the CDR3 DNA reads TGTGCCAGCAGCCACTATACAGGGCACACTGAAGCTTTCTTT. This codes for CASSHYTGHTEAFF. Full variable domain (rest looked up from reference TRBV14 and TRBJ1-1): EAGVTQFPSHSVIEKGQTVTLRCDPISGHDNLYWYRRVMGKEIKFLLHFVKESKQDESGMPNNRFLAERTGGTYSTLKVQPAELEDSGVYFCASSHYTGHTEAFFGQGTRLTVV.